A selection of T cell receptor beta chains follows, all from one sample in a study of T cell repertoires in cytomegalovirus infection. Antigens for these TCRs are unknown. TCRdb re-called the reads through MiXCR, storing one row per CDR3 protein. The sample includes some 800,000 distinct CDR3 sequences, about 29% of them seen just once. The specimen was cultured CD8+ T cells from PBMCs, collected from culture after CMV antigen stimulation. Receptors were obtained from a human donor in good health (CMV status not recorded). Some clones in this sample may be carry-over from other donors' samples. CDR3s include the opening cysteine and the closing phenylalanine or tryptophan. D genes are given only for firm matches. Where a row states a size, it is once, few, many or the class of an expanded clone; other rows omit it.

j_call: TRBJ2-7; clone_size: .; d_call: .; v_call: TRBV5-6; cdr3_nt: TGTGCCAGCAGCTTCCCTACACACAGGAATCCGTACTTC; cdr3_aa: CASSFPTHRNPYF
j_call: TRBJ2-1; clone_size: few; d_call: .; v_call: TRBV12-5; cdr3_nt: TGTGCTAGTGGTTTCGGTGGGGAGCAGTTCTTC; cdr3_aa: CASGFGGEQFF
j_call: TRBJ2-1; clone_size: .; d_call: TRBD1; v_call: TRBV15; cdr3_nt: TGTGCCACCAGCACCCGGAGACAGGGGTCTGAGCAGTTCTTC; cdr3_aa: CATSTRRQGSEQFF
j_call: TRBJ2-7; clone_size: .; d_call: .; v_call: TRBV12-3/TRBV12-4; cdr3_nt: TGTGCCAGCAGTTCCACCCGACAGGGACTGCCCTACGAGCAGTACTTC; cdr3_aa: CASSSTRQGLPYEQYF
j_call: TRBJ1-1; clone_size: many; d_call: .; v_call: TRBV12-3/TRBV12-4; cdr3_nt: TGTGCCAGCAGTTCCTTTATGAACACTGAAGCTTTCTTT; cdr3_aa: CASSSFMNTEAFF
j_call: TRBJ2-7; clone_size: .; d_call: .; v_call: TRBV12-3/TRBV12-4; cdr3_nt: TGTGCCAGCACCTCGGGCAGCTCCTACGAGCAGTACTTC; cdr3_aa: CASTSGSSYEQYF
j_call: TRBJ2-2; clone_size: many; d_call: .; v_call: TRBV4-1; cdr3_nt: TGCGCCAGCAGCTTCCGGCTCTTAACCGGGGAGCTGTTTTTT; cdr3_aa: CASSFRLLTGELFF
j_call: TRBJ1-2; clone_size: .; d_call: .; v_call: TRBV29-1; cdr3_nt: TGCAGCGTTGAGTCAGGTGTTAACTATGGCTACACCTTC; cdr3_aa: CSVESGVNYGYTF
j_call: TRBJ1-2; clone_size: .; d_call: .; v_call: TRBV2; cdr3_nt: TGTGCCAGCACCCTGAGAGGCTACACCTTC; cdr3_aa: CASTLRGYTF
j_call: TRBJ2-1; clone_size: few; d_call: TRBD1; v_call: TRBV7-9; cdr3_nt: TGTGCCAGCAGTTCCGGGACAGACGCTTACAATGAGCAGTTCTTC; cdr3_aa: CASSSGTDAYNEQFF
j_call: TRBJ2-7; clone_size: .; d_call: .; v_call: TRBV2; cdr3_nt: TGTGCCAGCAGTGAAAGGGCCACCTACGAGCAGTACTTC; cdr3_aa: CASSERATYEQYF
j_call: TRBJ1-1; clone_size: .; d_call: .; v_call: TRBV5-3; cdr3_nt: TGTGCCAGCAGCTTGGGTGGGTCTCCGAGTGCTTTCTTT; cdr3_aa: CASSLGGSPSAFF
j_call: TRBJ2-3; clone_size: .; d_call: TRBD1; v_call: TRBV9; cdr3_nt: TGTGCCACGACGACAGGGGGGGGCCACACAGATACGCAGTATTTT; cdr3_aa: CATTTGGGHTDTQYF
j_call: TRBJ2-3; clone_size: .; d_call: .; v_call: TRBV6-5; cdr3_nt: TGTGCCAGCAGTTACTCGCTGGGGCAAGGCGCGGATACGCAGTATTTT; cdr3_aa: CASSYSLGQGADTQYF
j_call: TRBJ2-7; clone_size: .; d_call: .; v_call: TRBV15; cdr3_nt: TGTGCCACCAGCCCCCTAGGGCAGGCGAGCTCCTACGAGCAGTACTTC; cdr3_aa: CATSPLGQASSYEQYF
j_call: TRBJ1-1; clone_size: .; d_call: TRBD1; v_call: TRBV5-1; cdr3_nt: TGCGCCAGCAGGGAGGGGGCAGGGGACACTGAAGCTTTCTTT; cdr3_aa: CASREGAGDTEAFF
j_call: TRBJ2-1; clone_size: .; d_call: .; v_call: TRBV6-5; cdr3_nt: TGTGCCAGCAGTTACGGGCCCCGTGGGGATGAGCAGTTCTTC; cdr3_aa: CASSYGPRGDEQFF
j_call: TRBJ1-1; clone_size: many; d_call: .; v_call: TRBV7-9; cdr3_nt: TGTGCCAGCAGCTTAGGTCAGCTCGAAGCTTTCTTT; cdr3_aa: CASSLGQLEAFF
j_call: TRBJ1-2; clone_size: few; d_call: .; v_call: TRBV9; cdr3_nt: TGTGCCAGCAGCGCAGGGGAGCTAGGCTATGGCTACACCTTC; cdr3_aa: CASSAGELGYGYTF
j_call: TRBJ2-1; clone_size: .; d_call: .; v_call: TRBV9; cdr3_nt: TGTGCCAGCAGCCTCGGGGACGTCAAGTTCTTC; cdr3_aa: CASSLGDVKFF
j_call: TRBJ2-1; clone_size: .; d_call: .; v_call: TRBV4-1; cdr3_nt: TGCGCCAGCAGCCAAGATAGGGACCCGCGCTACAATGAGCAGTTCTTC; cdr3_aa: CASSQDRDPRYNEQFF
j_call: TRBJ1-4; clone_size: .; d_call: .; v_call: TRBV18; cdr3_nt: TGTGCCAGCTCACCCCCAGAGGACATTGAAAAACTGTTTTTT; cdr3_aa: CASSPPEDIEKLFF
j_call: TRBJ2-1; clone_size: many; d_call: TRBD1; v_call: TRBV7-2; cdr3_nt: TGTGCCAGCAGCTCACCGGGACAGGGGGCGACCCTATACAATGAGCAGTTCTTC; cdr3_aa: CASSSPGQGATLYNEQFF
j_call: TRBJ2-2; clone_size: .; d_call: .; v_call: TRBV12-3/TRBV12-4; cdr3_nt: TGTGCCAGCAGTTTGTGGGGGCTAAACACCGGGGAGCTGTTTTTT; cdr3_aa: CASSLWGLNTGELFF
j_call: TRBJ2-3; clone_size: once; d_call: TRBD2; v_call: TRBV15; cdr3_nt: TGTGCCACCAGCAGAGCGGGGGGGCAACTAAGCACAGATACGCAGTATTTT; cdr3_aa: CATSRAGGQLSTDTQYF
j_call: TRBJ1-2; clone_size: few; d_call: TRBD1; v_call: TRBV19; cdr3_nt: TGTGCCAGTACCCCGGGACAGGGGATCGGAGGAAACTATGGCTACACCTTC; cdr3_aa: CASTPGQGIGGNYGYTF
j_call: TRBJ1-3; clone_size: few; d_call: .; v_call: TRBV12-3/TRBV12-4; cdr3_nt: TGTGCCAGCACGGAAGGTTCGGGAAACACCATATATTTT; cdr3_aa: CASTEGSGNTIYF